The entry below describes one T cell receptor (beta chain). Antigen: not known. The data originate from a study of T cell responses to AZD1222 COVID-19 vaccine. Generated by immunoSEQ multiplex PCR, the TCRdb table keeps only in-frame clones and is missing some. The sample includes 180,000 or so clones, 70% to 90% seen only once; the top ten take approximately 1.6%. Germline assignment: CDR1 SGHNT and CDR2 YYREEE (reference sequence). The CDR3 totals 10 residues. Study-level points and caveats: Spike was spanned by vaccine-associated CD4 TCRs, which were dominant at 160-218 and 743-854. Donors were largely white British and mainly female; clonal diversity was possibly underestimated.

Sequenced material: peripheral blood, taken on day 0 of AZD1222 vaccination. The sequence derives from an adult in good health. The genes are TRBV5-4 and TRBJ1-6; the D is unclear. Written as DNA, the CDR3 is TGTCCAGCCTATAATTCACCCCTCCACTTT. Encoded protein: CPAYNSPLHF.